This T cell receptor beta chain emerged from a study of T-cell reconstitution after alpha-beta-depleted transplantation in children. On this clonotype itself: Its antigen is as yet unknown.

Overall study findings and caveats: Two months or so post-transplant, alpha-beta T cells reportedly derived from several hundred expanded graft clones. A year post-transplant, T-cell counts and diversity derived mostly from newly produced T cells. Day-60 TCRbeta diversity that was high in some patients was derived from surviving recipient T cells and thymic progenitors.

Unique molecular identifiers were incorporated into the prepared TCRbeta library. MiXCR was run by TCRdb on the PCR reads, yielding one entry per CDR3 protein. Here the sample spans 100,000 or so distinct CDR3 sequences, 15% to 19% being singletons. The sample in question was PBMCs, mostly from graft donor cells, obtained 180 days after TCRalphabeta/CD19-depleted stem cell transplant. This TCR was recovered from a male patient under 10 years old who had a stem cell transplant for acute lymphoblastic leukemia, so the T cells may come from the graft donor.

In nucleotides, the CDR3 is TGTGCCAGCAGCTTGGAAGCGGGGAACTATGGCTACACCTTC. This sequence encodes CASSLEAGNYGYTF. The chain carries TRBV5-5 and TRBJ1-2; D gene ambiguous. The CDR3 spans 14 residues. Trimming stripped 0 bases from V and 2 bases from J, with 8 bases between. The V gene's germline CDR1 is SGHKS and CDR2 YYEKEE (reference sequence).